This TCR beta chain was observed in a study of blood T cell repertoires in COVID-19 (TCRdb year 2020). Study-wide context: Samples covering the acute and convalescent phases of COVID-19 were provided by collaborators in the United States, Italy and Spain. Samples came from the ongoing ImmuneRACE study (first 160 participants) plus 1,254 subjects from 6 global collaborators. A freely available public database, intended as a resource for researchers studying the immune response to SARS-CoV-2, is where the repertoires were released. Where available, HLA class I and class II types were obtained from metadata supplied by the sample provider rather than from assay-based typing. Sample metadata almost always included a de-identified subject ID, COVID-19 status, age in years and sex. Subjects who had been exposed to COVID-19, were actively infected with it, or had recovered from it provided the deeply sampled blood TCRbeta repertoires that made up the dataset. The material from the prospective study consisted of cDNA or gDNA derived from T cells, B-cell-depleted T cells, or PBMCs.

The immunoSEQ Assay, a bias-controlled multiplex PCR, was used to amplify TCRbeta CDR3 regions from genomic DNA. On the authors' methods: Within the assay, amplification of reference gene primers was used to estimate how many nucleated cells each sample contained. To quantify the absolute abundance of each unique TCRbeta CDR3 rearrangement, sequence reads were collapsed and filtered. For each sample, productive Simpson clonality was calculated as the square root of Simpson's diversity index across productive rearrangements. Sourced from immuneACCESS, this table was stored by TCRdb with only in-frame sequences that have V and J called. A share of the clones is absent; for the studies checked, an unresolved V gene accounts for under half, and the remainder has no known explanation. From that table come the V and J calls and clone size; the DNA was used to work out D and trimming. The sample includes under 200,000 clones, with 84% observed a single time. Together, the top ten hold 14% of the sample.

Collaborating institutions collected whole blood in K2EDTA tubes following their own protocols. Collaborator samples were shipped for TCRbeta analysis as frozen whole blood, isolated PBMCs, or DNA extracted from either sample type. In its sample, this clone was seen once. The target of this receptor is not known. Within one base of it there is no much larger clone, and no base qualities were kept. Here is what the overall study found, with its caveats: Clinical and demographic metadata were provided uncurated, with the amount varying by source and participant.

Looking up the germline V gene yields CDR1 SNHLY and CDR2 FYNNEI. The CDR3, cysteine through phenylalanine, is 15 amino acids long. The read is trimmed to its CDR3 DNA, 45 bases read in frame from base 1. The junction carries 21 bases between V and J, which are trimmed by 8 bases and 7 bases respectively. Sequences were obtained from peripheral blood. The chain is encoded by TRBV2 joined to TRBJ2-1; the best D guess is TRBD1, with 6 bases matching. The sequence was obtained from a man in his late teens or twenties with active or convalescent COVID-19. The nucleotide sequence is TGTGCCAGCCTGGAGATATGGGGGCAGGTAAATGAGCAGTTCTTC. Translated, it reads CASLEIWGQVNEQFF.